This entry lists 26 T cell receptor beta chains sequenced from one sample in a study of immune evolution from preneoplasia to lung adenocarcinoma. Using immunoSEQ multiplex PCR, the repertoire was profiled, and TCRdb retains in-frame clones only, with some absent. In the table there are some 3,300 clones, roughly 75% of which are singletons. Sequenced: FFPE adjacent normal lung tissue. All receptors derive from a person aged 55 to 79 with lung adenocarcinoma.

This clone was detected a few times. This chain uses TRBV29-1 with TRBJ1-1, with 8 nucleotides matching TRBD1. With V trimmed by 2 bases and J by 1 base, 3 bases remained unmatched. The germline CDR1 and CDR2 sequences are SQVTM and ANQGSEA. The CDR3 has 14 residues. CDR3 DNA sequence: TGCAGCGTTGAATCCGGGACAGGGAACACTGAAGCTTTCTTT. Amino acids: CSVESGTGNTEAFF.

The chain joins TRBV5-6 to TRBJ2-2, with 7 nucleotides matching TRBD1. Trimming removed 4 bases from V and 0 bases from J; junction bases left unmatched: 6. This CDR3 region has 16 residues. The germline CDR1 and CDR2 sequences are SGHDT and YYEEEE. CDR3 sequence (DNA): TGTGCCAGCAGCCGCCGGGGACAGTCGAACACCGGGGAGCTGTTTTTT. Its protein is CASSRRGQSNTGELFF.

The rearrangement joins TRBV5-1 to TRBJ1-5; TRBD1 might be the D (5 bases). The CDR3 is made up of 14 amino acids. Germline-derived CDR1 and CDR2 are SGHRS and YFSETQ. V lost 4 bases, J lost 5 bases, and 13 bases lay in between. CDR3 nucleotides: TGCGCCAGCAGCCAAGACCCGGGGGATCAGCCCCAGCATTTT. Translated, it gives CASSQDPGDQPQHF.

This clone was observed a few times. The CDR3 sequence is CASRDRVGDTEAFF. CDR3 nucleotides: TGTGCCAGCCGGGACAGGGTAGGGGACACTGAAGCTTTCTTT. This chain links TRBV2 with TRBJ1-1, with 9 bases matching TRBD1. CDR3 length: 14 residues. Looked up from germline, CDR1 is SNHLY and CDR2 is FYNNEI. Trimming at V came to 8 bases and at J to 3 bases, leaving 7 bases not matched to a gene.

V gene TRBV28 combines with J gene TRBJ1-3; no definite D call. V was cut by 7 bases and J by 0 bases, with 10 bases left in between. This CDR3 spans 14 amino acids. Germline V lookup: CDR1 MDHEN, CDR2 SYDVKM. CDR3 sequence reads: CASKGYNSGNTIYF. The DNA of the CDR3 is TGTGCCAGCAAGGGTTACAACTCTGGAAACACCATATATTTT.

For this clone: A read error may be the cause here, since a much bigger clone is one base away. The chain combines TRBV5-5 with TRBJ2-7, with D possibly TRBD1 on 5 matching bases. Germline CDR1 and CDR2: SGHKS and YYEKEE (reference sequence). The CDR3 covers 15 residues. Trimming cost V 1 base and J 7 bases, with 18 bases left between them. CDR3 nucleotides: TGTGCCAGCAGCTTGACAGGCAACCTACAAAGGGAGCAGTACTTC. It is translated as CASSLTGNLQREQYF.

For this clone: One junction end disagrees with the germline gene, perhaps due to a read error. The rearrangement joins TRBV14 to TRBJ1-1; tentative D call: TRBD1 (6 bases). This CDR3 has 14 residues. Germline V CDR1 and CDR2: SGHDN, FVKESK. This CDR3 is CVSSQEQGNTEAFF. DNA of the CDR3: TGTGTCAGCAGCCAAGAACAGGGGAACACTGAAGCTTTCTTT.

Notes on this clone: Relative to the germline gene, one junction end is altered; a read error may explain this. The rearrangement links TRBV5-1 to TRBJ2-7; 10 nucleotides match TRBD1. The germline gives CDR1 SGHRS, CDR2 YFSETQ. This CDR3 has 14 amino acids. CDR3 sequence: CASSLTGGSHEQYF. DNA of the CDR3: TGCGCCAGCAGCCTGACAGGGGGCTCCCACGAGCAGTACTTC.

This clone was recorded once. The chain employs TRBV27 and TRBJ2-3; D not resolved. Germline CDR1 reads MNHEY; CDR2 reads SMNVEV (reference sequence). CDR3 length: 16 residues. The V gene lost 0 bases and the J gene lost 5 bases, with 15 bases spanning the gap. The CDR3 nucleotides are TGTGCCAGCAGTTTATCGTCGGCGGTCGTGGAAGATACGCAGTATTTT. Amino acid sequence: CASSLSSAVVEDTQYF.

The rearrangement uses TRBV19 and TRBJ2-3, with D perhaps matching TRBD1 (6 bases). V lost 7 bases and J lost 2, with 10 bases in between. The CDR3 loop spans 13 amino acids. Germline V lookup: CDR1 LNHDA, CDR2 SQIVND (reference sequence). In DNA, the CDR3 is TGTGCCAGTACTCAGGGGCACACAGATACGCAGTATTTT. It translates to CASTQGHTDTQYF.

This chain links TRBV2 with TRBJ1-2, with TRBD1 matching over 7 bases. Germline V CDR1 and CDR2: SNHLY, FYNNEI. The trim removed 3 bases at V and 8 bases at J, leaving 9 bases unmatched. The CDR3 length is 14 residues. CDR3 residues: CASSEGRDRAGYTF. CDR3 DNA: TGTGCCAGCAGTGAGGGCCGGGACAGAGCCGGCTACACCTTC.

J is TRBJ2-1 and V is TRBV18, with 9 bases aligning to TRBD2. This CDR3 region has 15 residues. With 6 bases clipped from V and 15 bases from J, the junction kept 18 bases outside the gene matches. CDR1 KGHSH and CDR2 LQKENI come from the germline V gene. The DNA for the CDR3 is TGTGCCAGCTCTCCTACGGCTAGCGGGACCCTTGATGGGTTCTTC. As protein: CASSPTASGTLDGFF.

This clone was counted only a few times. The chain joins TRBV7-2 to TRBJ1-2; D remains ambiguous. V dropped 1 base and J dropped 2 bases, with 11 bases sitting between them. The CDR3 spans 15 residues. Germline CDR1 is SGHTA and CDR2 is FQGNSA. The DNA for the CDR3 is TGTGCCAGCAGCTTAGACAACCGAGGAAACTATGGCTACACCTTC. Amino acids: CASSLDNRGNYGYTF.

This clone was seen more than once but under ten times. The V call is TRBV6-5, the J call TRBJ1-2; 10 bases agree with TRBD1. Unmatched junction bases numbered 8, after V lost 8 bases and J lost 5 bases. This CDR3 spans 14 amino acids. The V gene's germline CDR1 is MNHEY and CDR2 SVGAGI. CDR3 in DNA: TGTGCCAGCGGAGGGACAGGGGATAGGTATGGCTACACCTTC. This codes for CASGGTGDRYGYTF.

In its sample, this clone was seen once. The V call is TRBV15, the J call TRBJ2-1; no firm D call. The germline V and J ends were trimmed by 0 bases and 5 bases, with 5 bases remaining between them. Germline values: CDR1 LNHNV, CDR2 YYDKDF (reference sequence). This CDR3 comprises 13 residues. In DNA form, the CDR3 reads TGTGCCACCAGCAGAGACGCCGACAATGAGCAGTTCTTC. As protein: CATSRDADNEQFF.

This chain connects TRBV29-1 to TRBJ2-1; D is uncertain. Germline V gene sequence: CDR1 SQVTM, CDR2 ANQGSEA. The CDR3 runs to 12 residues. Trimming stripped 3 bases from V and 6 bases from J, with 9 bases between. CDR3: CSVDGVSNEQFF. The CDR3 nucleotides are TGCAGCGTTGATGGGGTCTCCAATGAGCAGTTCTTC.

This clone was recorded only once. V and J are TRBV19 and TRBJ2-7, with 8 bases aligning to TRBD1. The CDR3 contains 13 residues. Trimming at V came to 5 bases and at J to 7 bases, leaving 7 bases not matched to a gene. CDR1 and CDR2 from the germline V gene are LNHDA and SQIVND (reference sequence). CDR3 sequence reads: CASSSTGAGEQYF. The CDR3 DNA sequence: TGTGCCAGTAGTTCGACAGGGGCGGGGGAGCAGTACTTC.

Relative to its sample, this clone is large. This chain joins TRBV30 and TRBJ1-1; unclear D gene. V dropped 2 bases and J dropped 7 bases, with 17 bases sitting between them. CDR3 length: 14 amino acids. CDR1 and CDR2 (germline): GTSNPN, SVGIG (reference sequence). The CDR3 is CAWSSLSLRNEAFF. The CDR3 nucleotides are TGTGCCTGGAGTTCCCTGAGCCTTCGTAATGAAGCTTTCTTT.

The rearrangement links TRBV11-2 to TRBJ2-5, with 13 bases matching TRBD2. The length of the CDR3 is 17 residues. The V and J ends lost 4 bases and 5 bases, in that order; junction bases with no gene match: 10. CDR1 and CDR2 (germline): SGHAT, FQNNGV. CDR3 DNA: TGTGCCAGCAGCTCAAACGCGGGACTAGCGGGGCGGGAGACCCAGTACTTC. It specifies CASSSNAGLAGRETQYF.

This chain links TRBV7-2 with TRBJ1-2; D gene uncertain. Germline V CDR1 and CDR2: SGHTA, FQGNSA. The ends were cut back, 2 bases at V and 2 bases at J, with 9 bases in the middle. This CDR3 has 14 amino acids. CDR3 region: CASSLSVGNYGYTF. The CDR3 nucleotides are TGTGCCAGCAGCTTATCAGTCGGGAACTATGGCTACACCTTC.

This clone was observed a single time. The chain has TRBV30 and TRBJ2-2; 9 nucleotides match TRBD1. The CDR3 length is 12 residues. With 5 bases clipped from V and 8 bases from J, the junction kept 3 bases outside the gene matches. The germline CDR1 and CDR2 sequences are GTSNPN and SVGIG (reference sequence). DNA of the CDR3: TGTGCCTGGTGCGACAGGGGGGGGGAGCTGTTTTTT. Amino acids: CAWCDRGGELFF.

This chain connects TRBV30 to TRBJ1-3, with a tentative D call TRBD1 (6 bases). The V gene's germline CDR1 is GTSNPN and CDR2 SVGIG (reference sequence). The length of the CDR3 is 14 residues. Written as DNA, the CDR3 is TGTGCATTCGGCGGGGGGGCTCTGGGAAACACCATATATTTT. Protein product: CAFGGGALGNTIYF.

This chain joins TRBV29-1 and TRBJ1-3; the D is unclear. Germline V gives CDR1 SQVTM, CDR2 ANQGSEA. V was cut by 5 bases and J by 8 bases, with 10 bases left in between. The length of the CDR3 is 11 residues. The CDR3 region is CSVRSGDTIYF. The CDR3 nucleotides are TGCAGCGTTCGTAGTGGGGACACCATATATTTT.

CDR3 protein: CASSTRTGPSYTEAFF. CDR3 DNA: TGTGCCAGCAGCACCCGGACAGGGCCCTCTTACACTGAAGCTTTCTTT. The genes are TRBV7-8 and TRBJ1-1; 8 bases are a match to TRBD1. Germline CDR1 is SGHVS and CDR2 is FQNEAQ. There are 16 residues in the CDR3. Germline trimming cut 5 bases from V and 3 bases from J; bases unmatched to any gene: 11.

The table lists this clone with a count of one. The rearrangement links TRBV29-1 to TRBJ2-3, with D perhaps TRBD2 (6 bases). V was trimmed by 1 base and J by 5 bases, leaving 10 bases between them. The CDR3 sequence is 13 residues long. Germline CDR1 is SQVTM and CDR2 is ANQGSEA. The CDR3 region has the DNA TGCAGCGTTGAAGGTGGTAGCGGAGATACGCAGTATTTT. This encodes CSVEGGSGDTQYF.

This chain connects TRBV11-2 to TRBJ1-5, with D hard to call. Trimming took off 5 bases at V and 11 bases at J, with 4 bases between the two ends. CDR1 and CDR2 (germline): SGHAT, FQNNGV. The CDR3 is 9 residues long. The CDR3 DNA reads TGTGCCAGCAGCCAGACCCAGCATTTT. It specifies CASSQTQHF.